These 13 T cell receptor beta chains were sequenced from one sample in a study of T cells in women clearing cervical HPV infection. Method: immunoSEQ multiplex PCR; TCRdb's copy keeps in-frame clones and lacks some. The sample table sets out approximately 18,000 clones. Material: blood buffy coat. The receptors stem from a woman between 18 and 70 years old with a cervical HPV16 infection that either progressed to CIN3+ or cleared (not recorded which).

A word on this clone: The read ends 3 residues before the CDR3 terminus; that terminus is restored from the germline J gene. This chain joins TRBV29-1 and TRBJ2-4, with 7 bases fitting TRBD2. V lost 4 bases and J lost 4; bases outside the gene matches: 1. CDR1 SQVTM and CDR2 ANQGSEA come from the germline V gene. The CDR3 extends over 12 amino acids. CDR3: CSVGGGKNIQYF. The DNA read from the CDR3 is TGCAGCGTTGGGGGGGGGAAAAACATT.

In the case of this clone: The sequence runs out 3 residues before the end of the CDR3; the remainder is reconstructed from the germline J gene. The genes are TRBV5-1 and TRBJ2-1; 10 positions agree with TRBD1. This CDR3 has 18 amino acids. Germline V lookup: CDR1 SGHRS, CDR2 YFSETQ. The junction had 12 bases not matched to a gene; V was cut back by 0 bases and J by 6 bases. The sequenced part of the CDR3 DNA is TGCGCCAGCAGCTTGGATCCCCGAGGGACAGGGGTCCCCAATGAG. Amino acids: CASSLDPRGTGVPNE. The entire CDR3 protein is CASSLDPRGTGVPNEQFF. The whole variable domain, remainder taken from reference TRBV5-1 and TRBJ2-1, is KAGVTQTPRYLIKTRGQQVTLSCSPISGHRSVSWYQQTPGQGLQFLFEYFSETQRNKGNFPGRFSGRQFSNSRSEMNVSTLELGDSALYLCASSLDPRGTGVPNEQFFGPGTRLTVL.

This chain's CDR3 is CASSSPGGRYGYTF. CDR3 DNA, as far as it was read: TGTGCCAGCAGTTCGCCAGGGGGTCGCTATGGC. The rearrangement links TRBV6-7 to TRBJ1-2; 7 nucleotides match TRBD1. From the germline J gene comes the end of the CDR3, since the read stops 3 residues before it. TRBV6-7 carries the ORF label, with uncertain function. The CDR3 is 14 residues long. V was clipped by 4 bases and J by 4 bases; unmatched bases: 6.

With regard to this clone: The read falls 3 residues short of the CDR3 end, and the missing part is taken from the germline J gene. The rearrangement uses TRBV5-1 and TRBJ2-7; 7 bases match TRBD1. The CDR3 totals 16 residues. The V segment lost 4 bases and the J segment 5 bases; nucleotides outside the gene matches: 15. Germline V lookup: CDR1 SGHRS, CDR2 YFSETQ. This chain's CDR3 is CASSPHRGGALDEQYF. The DNA read from the CDR3 is TGCGCCAGCAGCCCCCACCGAGGGGGCGCGTTAGACGAG.

With regard to this clone: The CDR3 end lies 3 residues beyond the end of the read and is filled in from the germline J gene. The J gene is TRBJ2-3, the V gene TRBV18; D gene ambiguous. The CDR3 consists of 15 residues. Germline-derived CDR1 and CDR2 are KGHSH and LQKENI. V lost 0 bases and J 5 bases, leaving 12 bases between the germline ends. Incomplete CDR3 DNA: TGTGCCAGCTCACCACCCGTGGGCTCAGAAGATACG. It specifies CASSPPVGSEDT. Given in full, the CDR3 is CASSPPVGSEDTQYF.

Points on this clone: The read terminates 3 residues before the CDR3 end, so the remaining end is supplied by the germline J gene. J is TRBJ1-4 and V is TRBV20-1, with 12 bases lining up with TRBD1. The CDR3 is 17 amino acids. Germline V gives CDR1 DFQATT, CDR2 SNEGSKA (reference sequence). The junction had 11 bases not matched to a gene; V was cut back by 5 bases and J by 4 bases. The CDR3 bases that were read are TGCAGTGCTCCGAGCCGGGACAGGGGGCGGGGTAATGAAAAA. This translates into CSAPSRDRGRGNEK. The CDR3, in full, reads CSAPSRDRGRGNEKLFF.

A note on this clone: Read sequence stops 3 residues before the CDR3 end, and the germline J gene provides the missing end. The chain employs TRBV5-1 and TRBJ1-1, with D perhaps TRBD1 (5 bases). V was cut by 1 base and J by 7 bases, with 8 bases left in between. Germline V gives CDR1 SGHRS, CDR2 YFSETQ. This CDR3 has 12 residues. CDR3 region: CASSLSGYEAFF. CDR3 DNA, as far as it was read: TGCGCCAGCAGCTTGTCAGGGTATGAA.

Comments on this clone: Read sequence stops 3 residues before the CDR3 end, and the germline J gene provides the missing end. The chain is built from TRBV29-1 and TRBJ2-3; tentative D call: TRBD1 (6 bases). Trimming pared 3 bases from V and 4 bases from J, leaving 14 bases between. Germline loops: CDR1 SQVTM, CDR2 ANQGSEA. CDR3 length equals 14 residues. CDR3 bases read: TGCAGCGTTGAGGGCAGGGGTAGGGCAGATACG. Amino acid sequence: CSVEGRGRADT. Given in full, the CDR3 is CSVEGRGRADTQYF.

For this clone: The read comes to an end 3 residues before the CDR3 does, leaving the germline J gene to fill in the end. The gene calls are TRBV7-2 and TRBJ2-5; weak D call: TRBD2 (5 bases). This CDR3 has 13 residues. Germline lookup yields CDR1 SGHTA and CDR2 FQGNSA. The germline V and J ends were trimmed by 1 base and 5 bases, with 8 bases remaining between them. CDR3 bases read: TGTGCCAGCAGCTTAGGGCCTAGCGAGACC. Translated: CASSLGPSET. The whole CDR3 reads CASSLGPSETQYF.

As concerns this clone: The read halts 3 residues ahead of the CDR3 end, with the missing end drawn from the germline J gene. This sequence joins TRBV4-2 and TRBJ2-7, with TRBD1 as a possible D gene (6 bases). Germline CDR1 is LGHNA and CDR2 is YNFKEQ. The CDR3 is 15 residues long. The V and J ends lost 1 base and 3 bases respectively, with 13 bases between them. CDR3 sequence reads: CASSQGSGQNYEQYF. Partial CDR3 DNA: TGTGCCAGCAGCCAAGGATCGGGACAAAACTACGAG.

A word on this clone: The read falls 3 residues short of the CDR3 end, and the missing part is taken from the germline J gene. This sequence joins TRBV7-8 and TRBJ1-3; the match to TRBD1 covers 7 bases. Germline V lookup: CDR1 SGHVS, CDR2 FQNEAQ. This CDR3 contains 16 residues. Losses at the gene ends were 5 bases for V and 3 bases for J; bases not matched to a gene: 10. The covered CDR3 bases are TGTGCCAGCAGCGATCACTCCGGGACAGTTGGAAACACC. Its translation is CASSDHSGTVGNT. From start to end, the CDR3 is CASSDHSGTVGNTIYF.

Concerning this clone itself: The read falls 3 residues short of the CDR3 end, and the missing part is taken from the germline J gene. The V call is TRBV18, the J call TRBJ2-5; D remains unclear. Looked up from germline, CDR1 is KGHSH and CDR2 is LQKENI. Trimming removed 0 bases at V and 1 base at J, with 6 bases between. This CDR3 is 14 amino acids long. The covered CDR3 bases are TGTGCCAGCTCACCACCGGGCCCCCAAGAGACC. It specifies CASSPPGPQET. The whole CDR3 sequence is CASSPPGPQETQYF.

Worth noting for this clone: The CDR3 end lies 3 residues beyond the end of the read and is filled in from the germline J gene. J is TRBJ2-7 and V is TRBV7-9; 12 bases line up with TRBD2. The V and J ends lost 5 bases and 5 bases, in that order; junction bases with no gene match: 7. The CDR3 runs 15 residues. CDR1 and CDR2 from the germline V gene are SEHNR and FQNEAQ (reference sequence). The CDR3 bases that were read are TGTGCCAGCAGCCCCGGACTAGCGGGGTCCGACGAG. Protein product: CASSPGLAGSDE. The whole CDR3 is CASSPGLAGSDEQYF.